Listed below are T cell receptor beta chains from one sample, sequenced in a study of shared clonotypes between healthy human individuals. Assay: immunoSEQ multiplex PCR; the TCRdb copy retains only in-frame clones and omits some. The sample yields roughly 590,000 clones, over 95% seen once. The sample consisted of naive CD8+ T cells sorted from blood. The receptor set was obtained from a woman under 40 in good health. The CDR3 runs from the conserved cysteine through the conserved F or W. D genes are given only for firm matches. The size field is filled for only some rows; it gives once, few, many or a size class.

cdr3_nt | cdr3_aa | v_call | d_call | j_call | clone_size
TGTGCCAGCAGTTTTGGGGGGACCCAGTACTTC | CASSFGGTQYF | TRBV27 | . | TRBJ2-5 | .
TGCGCCAGCAGCTCGACGAACACTGAAGCTTTCTTT | CASSSTNTEAFF | TRBV5-1 | . | TRBJ1-1 | few
TGTGCCAGCAGCCAGGACAGGGGGGTTTACAATGAGCAGTTCTTC | CASSQDRGVYNEQFF | TRBV7-3 | TRBD1 | TRBJ2-1 | .
TGCAGCGTTGACAGGGTTAGCACAGATACGCAGTATTTT | CSVDRVSTDTQYF | TRBV29-1 | . | TRBJ2-3 | .
TGTGCCAGCAGCCCAAGACTAGCGAGCTCCTACGAGCAGTACTTC | CASSPRLASSYEQYF | TRBV28 | TRBD2 | TRBJ2-7 | few
TGTGCCAGCAGTTCCGCGGGGAACCCCTACGAGCAGTACTTC | CASSSAGNPYEQYF | TRBV6-5 | . | TRBJ2-7 | .
TGTGCCAGCAGCTCACAGGGGACAGTTAATACTGAAGCTTTCTTT | CASSSQGTVNTEAFF | TRBV28 | TRBD1 | TRBJ1-1 | .
TGTGCCAGCAGCTTGGGAGGAGAGGGCGAGCAGTACTTC | CASSLGGEGEQYF | TRBV7-9 | . | TRBJ2-7 | once
TGTGCCACCAGCACGGGAGGAGGCTCCTACGAGCAGTACTTC | CATSTGGGSYEQYF | TRBV15 | TRBD2 | TRBJ2-7 | once
TGTGCCAGCAGCGCGCGTCGGGCAGGTGAAGCTTTCTTT | CASSARRAGEAFF | TRBV7-2 | . | TRBJ1-1 | .
TGTGCCAGCAGCACGACTAGCGGCACGGTCTACGAGCAGTACTTC | CASSTTSGTVYEQYF | TRBV5-4 | TRBD2 | TRBJ2-7 | .
TGTGCCAGCACCACCCGGGGAGTGAACACTGAAGCTTTCTTT | CASTTRGVNTEAFF | TRBV5-6 | . | TRBJ1-1 | .
TGTGCCAGCAGTTCGCTAGCGGAATCTTACGAGCAGTACTTC | CASSSLAESYEQYF | TRBV27 | TRBD2 | TRBJ2-7 | once
TGTGCCAGCAGCGGACGTCTGCGGGAGAGCAATGAGCAGTTCTTC | CASSGRLRESNEQFF | TRBV9 | TRBD2 | TRBJ2-1 | .
TGTGCCAGCAGTCCCCAGAGGGCTAGCGGGATGAATGAGCAGTTCTTC | CASSPQRASGMNEQFF | TRBV27 | TRBD2 | TRBJ2-1 | .
TGTGCCAGCAGTGACATCGGGGGGGTAGCGGGAGGACGTAAGCAGTTCTTC | CASSDIGGVAGGRKQFF | TRBV25-1 | TRBD2 | TRBJ2-1 | .
TGTGCCAGCAGTTTCCCAGGGGGAAACAATGAGCAGTTCTTC | CASSFPGGNNEQFF | TRBV27 | TRBD1 | TRBJ2-1 | .
TGTGCCAGCAGCTTGGAGGGAGGGGACGAGCAGTACTTC | CASSLEGGDEQYF | TRBV7-9 | TRBD2 | TRBJ2-7 | once
TGCGCCAGCAGCCAAGAAGGCGGGAGGGCCTTTAATGAGCAGTTCTTC | CASSQEGGRAFNEQFF | TRBV4-1 | TRBD2 | TRBJ2-1 | once
TGTGCCAGCTCCTCCGGGACAGGGTTCTCTGGGGCCAACGTCCTGACTTTC | CASSSGTGFSGANVLTF | TRBV18 | TRBD1 | TRBJ2-6 | .
TGTGCCAGCAGTTCGGGACGGGAAGAGACCCAGTACTTC | CASSSGREETQYF | TRBV28 | . | TRBJ2-5 | .
TGTGCCAGCAGTTTATCGTATAACTACAATGAGCAGTTCTTC | CASSLSYNYNEQFF | TRBV28 | . | TRBJ2-1 | .
TGTGCCCGGCAGGGCACGAACACCGGGGAGCTGTTTTTT | CARQGTNTGELFF | TRBV2 | . | TRBJ2-2 | .
TGTGCCACCAGCGTAGACCTAGCGGTTAACAATGAGCAGTTCTTC | CATSVDLAVNNEQFF | TRBV15 | TRBD2 | TRBJ2-1 | .
TGCAGCGTCGCCGGGACGGAGTCCTACGAGCAGTACTTC | CSVAGTESYEQYF | TRBV29-1 | . | TRBJ2-7 | .
TGTGCCAGCAGTTTAGGTAGAGCGGGACTTTACGAGCAGTACTTC | CASSLGRAGLYEQYF | TRBV28 | TRBD2 | TRBJ2-7 | once
TGTGCCAGCAGCCAAGTCCCCGGGACTAGCGGGTCCTCCTACAATGAGCAGTTCTTC | CASSQVPGTSGSSYNEQFF | TRBV14 | TRBD2 | TRBJ2-1 | .
TGCGCCAGCAGCCAGTCTACCTTGATTAGCAATCAGCCCCAGCATTTT | CASSQSTLISNQPQHF | TRBV4-1 | . | TRBJ1-5 | once
TGTGCCAGCAGCCAATCTTACGGGGCCTCTGGAAACACCATATATTTT | CASSQSYGASGNTIYF | TRBV16 | . | TRBJ1-3 | .
TGTGCCAGCAGTTTCCGCATAGCGAGACAAACGGGGGAGCTGTTTTTT | CASSFRIARQTGELFF | TRBV28 | . | TRBJ2-2 | .
TGTGCCAGCAGTTACTCGCAAGGGCACGATGGCTACACCTTC | CASSYSQGHDGYTF | TRBV6-6 | . | TRBJ1-2 | .
TGCAGTGTTCGTCCGGGGCAGTACTTC | CSVRPGQYF | TRBV20-1 | . | TRBJ2-5 | .
TGTGCCAGCAGTGAGTTCGGGGTTAGGAACGAGCAGTACTTC | CASSEFGVRNEQYF | TRBV2 | . | TRBJ2-7 | .
TGTGCCAGTAGGGGACTAGTTTACAATGAGCAGTTCTTC | CASRGLVYNEQFF | TRBV19 | TRBD2 | TRBJ2-1 | .
TGTGCAGGAAGCGGGAGAGGCACAGATACGCAGTATTTT | CAGSGRGTDTQYF | TRBV30 | TRBD2 | TRBJ2-3 | .
TGTGCCAGCAGTGCAGCCCGGGACAGGGGGCGCGACGAGCAGTACTTC | CASSAARDRGRDEQYF | TRBV7-9 | TRBD1 | TRBJ2-7 | .
TGCACCAGCAGCCATTTTGCCGGTTGGGGATGCGAAAAACTGTTTTTT | CTSSHFAGWGCEKLFF | TRBV1 | . | TRBJ1-4 | .
TGCGCCAGCAGCGGGACAGTTAATGAGCAGTTCTTC | CASSGTVNEQFF | TRBV23-1 | TRBD1 | TRBJ2-1 | .
TGTGCCAGCAGCTCCCCGACTAGCGGGGAAGCCTACAATGAGCAGTTCTTC | CASSSPTSGEAYNEQFF | TRBV7-9 | TRBD2 | TRBJ2-1 | once
TGTGCCAGCAGCTATGGGACATCGACCGGGGAGCTGTTTTTT | CASSYGTSTGELFF | TRBV27 | . | TRBJ2-2 | .
TGTGCCAGCAGTCTTGCTTACCGAGGGAGCAATGAGCAGTTCTTC | CASSLAYRGSNEQFF | TRBV6-5 | . | TRBJ2-1 | .
TGTGCCAGCAGTTTTGATAGGGGGAGCTACGAGCAGTACTTC | CASSFDRGSYEQYF | TRBV28 | . | TRBJ2-7 | .
TGTGCCAGCTCCTACCTTAGCACCGGGGAGCTGTTTTTT | CASSYLSTGELFF | TRBV27 | . | TRBJ2-2 | .
TGTGCCAGCAGCCCGGGCCCACTAGCGGGAGGAGGGGTAGATACGCAGTATTTT | CASSPGPLAGGGVDTQYF | TRBV13 | TRBD2 | TRBJ2-3 | .
TGTGCCAGCAGTTTAATCGGTTTGAGGATGAACACTGAAGCTTTCTTT | CASSLIGLRMNTEAFF | TRBV28 | . | TRBJ1-1 | .
TGTGCCAGCAGTTCAGGGTTTTCCGCCAATGAAAAACTGTTTTTT | CASSSGFSANEKLFF | TRBV27 | . | TRBJ1-4 | .
TGTGCCAGCAGTTACTCAGGGACTAGCGGGAGGGCCGATGGAGATACGCAGTATTTT | CASSYSGTSGRADGDTQYF | TRBV6-8 | TRBD2 | TRBJ2-3 | .
TGCGCCAGCAGCTTGGAGGGGTTATACAAAGTTGAAGCTTTCTTT | CASSLEGLYKVEAFF | TRBV5-1 | . | TRBJ1-1 | .
TGCGCCAGCAGCCAAGACGGACTAGCGGGATTATACGAGCAGTACTTC | CASSQDGLAGLYEQYF | TRBV4-1 | TRBD2 | TRBJ2-7 | .
TGTGCCAGCAGGGCCGGTGTTACCGGGGAGCTGTTTTTT | CASRAGVTGELFF | TRBV6-1 | . | TRBJ2-2 | .
TGTGCTAGTGGTTTTGGTAGCGACCGGAACACCGGGGAGCTGTTTTTT | CASGFGSDRNTGELFF | TRBV12-5 | . | TRBJ2-2 | .